The rows below give T cell receptor beta chains drawn from one sample of a study of CXCR3-negative and CXCR3-positive naive CD8 T cells. TCRdb reprocessed the 5' RACE reads; each CDR3 protein has one entry and no DNA is given. Its table records some 130,000 distinct CDR3 sequences. Material: naive CXCR3- CD8+ T cells from blood. Source of these receptors: a human donor in good health. Some clones in this sample may be carry-over from other donors' samples. Both conserved end residues are part of each CDR3. Fields, in order: J gene, CDR3 length, V gene, CDR3 protein.

>TRBJ2-7|14|TRBV6-5
CASISRLTPDEQYF
>TRBJ2-5|14|TRBV7-6
CASSLGGLQETQYF
>TRBJ1-5|22|TRBV7-3
CASSSPSWSYGTGGNGNQPQHF
>TRBJ2-7|15|TRBV28
CASSLYGSSSYEQYF
>TRBJ1-5|16|TRBV28
CASSLTAGGINQPQHF
>TRBJ1-2|14|TRBV5-1
CASSLAPENYGYTF
>TRBJ2-7|12|TRBV7-9
CASSTGRWGEYF
>TRBJ2-1|16|TRBV12-3/TRBV12-4
CASSSPPAVGDNEQFF
>TRBJ1-1|16|TRBV9
CASSLNPGTGDTEAFF
>TRBJ2-2|16|TRBV4-3
CASSRVAGGVTGELFF
>TRBJ2-5|20|TRBV7-5
CISVSEAWRLAAHYQETQYF
>TRBJ2-1|17|TRBV7-2
CASSLYAGGLLSNEQFF
>TRBJ1-2|14|TRBV20-1
CSAQEGQTNYGYTF
>TRBJ1-1|14|TRBV20-1
CSARDIGKNTEAFF
>TRBJ2-7|14|TRBV7-3
CASSPGVRNYEQYF
>TRBJ2-7|14|TRBV12-3/TRBV12-4
CASSTTRSSYEQYF
>TRBJ1-1|14|TRBV6-6
CASNPEGVSTEAFF
>TRBJ2-7|15|TRBV7-9
CASSLAGTSWNEQYF
>TRBJ2-5|17|TRBV4-1
CASSQMSGTGRVRAQYF
>TRBJ1-1|17|TRBV5-1
CASSYQDSMDPNTEAFF
>TRBJ2-7|13|TRBV6-5
CASSIFRSYEQYF
>TRBJ2-2|14|TRBV14
CASSQDRDPGELFF
>TRBJ2-7|14|TRBV25-1
CASRRDRGPYEQYF
>TRBJ2-2|11|TRBV7-8
CASTESGELFF
>TRBJ2-7|15|TRBV4-3
CASSHGLAGTYEQYF
>TRBJ2-7|15|TRBV28
CASSSGTGRLLEQYF
>TRBJ2-1|13|TRBV7-9
CASSSGTSGQQFF
>TRBJ1-4|14|TRBV7-9
CASSSGTGPEKLFF